This paragraph reports one TCR beta chain. The sample belongs to a study of blood T cell repertoires in COVID-19. The CDR3 is 16 residues long. The junction had 9 bases not matched to a gene; V was cut back by 5 bases and J by 3 bases. Germline V lookup: CDR1 MNHEY, CDR2 SMNVEV (reference sequence). Participants had their cohort set by participant-reported clinical history. Under the authors' procedure: Reference gene primer amplification in the assay estimated nucleated cell counts. The protocol was immunoSEQ multiplex PCR, while the TCRdb copy is restricted to in-frame clones and leaves out a portion. V, J and clone size derive from that table, while D and trimming were established from the DNA sequence. Among about 250,000 clones listed, 80% to 90% were seen once.

The TCR sequence derives from a woman aged 18-30 years who had recovered from COVID-19. Source material: PBMCs or T cells enriched from blood (not recorded which). The V gene is TRBV27, the J gene TRBJ2-2; 7 nucleotides align to TRBD2. The CDR3 nucleotides are TGTGCCAGCAGTCCCCCCCGGGGGGATTACACCGGGGAGCTGTTTTTT. Its protein product is CASSPPRGDYTGELFF.